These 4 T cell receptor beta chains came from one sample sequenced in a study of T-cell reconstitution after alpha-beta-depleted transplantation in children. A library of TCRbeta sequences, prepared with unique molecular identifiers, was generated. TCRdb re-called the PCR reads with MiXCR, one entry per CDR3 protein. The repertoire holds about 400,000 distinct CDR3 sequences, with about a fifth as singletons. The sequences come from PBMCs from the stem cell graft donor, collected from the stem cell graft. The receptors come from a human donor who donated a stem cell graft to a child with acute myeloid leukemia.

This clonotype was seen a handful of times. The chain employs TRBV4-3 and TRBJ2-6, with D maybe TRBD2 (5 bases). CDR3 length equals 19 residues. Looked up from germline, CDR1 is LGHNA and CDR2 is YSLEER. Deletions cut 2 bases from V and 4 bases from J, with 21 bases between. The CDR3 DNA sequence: TGCGCCAGCAGCCAACAACCGGGAAGGGCCTTTGTGGGGGCCAACGTCCTGACTTTC. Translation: CASSQQPGRAFVGANVLTF.

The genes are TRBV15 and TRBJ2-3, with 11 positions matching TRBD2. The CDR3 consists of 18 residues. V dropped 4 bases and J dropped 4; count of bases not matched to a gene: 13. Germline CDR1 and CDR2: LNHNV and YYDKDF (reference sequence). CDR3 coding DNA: TGTGCCACCAGCACCCGTAGCGGGAGGGCCGGGTCGTCAGATACGCAGTATTTT. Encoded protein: CATSTRSGRAGSSDTQYF.

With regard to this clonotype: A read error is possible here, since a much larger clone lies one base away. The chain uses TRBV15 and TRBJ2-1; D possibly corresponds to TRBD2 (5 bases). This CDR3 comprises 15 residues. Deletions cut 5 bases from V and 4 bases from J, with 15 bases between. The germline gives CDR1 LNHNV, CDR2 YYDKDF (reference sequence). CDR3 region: CATSEILGRYNEQFF. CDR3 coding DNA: TGTGCCACCAGCGAGATACTAGGAAGGTACAATGAGCAGTTCTTC.

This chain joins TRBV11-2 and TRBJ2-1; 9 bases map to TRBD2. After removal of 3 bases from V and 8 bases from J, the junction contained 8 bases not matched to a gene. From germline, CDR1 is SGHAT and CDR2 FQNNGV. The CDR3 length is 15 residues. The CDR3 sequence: CASSFSGGGGDEQFF. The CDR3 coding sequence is TGTGCCAGCAGCTTTAGCGGGGGCGGGGGGGATGAGCAGTTCTTC. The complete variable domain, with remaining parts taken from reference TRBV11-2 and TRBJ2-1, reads EAGVAQSPRYKIIEKRQSVAFWCNPISGHATLYWYQQILGQGPKLLIQFQNNGVVDDSQLPKDRFSAERLKGVDSTLKIQPAKLEDSAVYLCASSFSGGGGDEQFFGPGTRLTVL.